Sequencing of this T cell receptor beta chain was carried out in a study of cytomegalovirus exposure and HLA in healthy donors (dated by TCRdb to 2016 to 2017). Describing the broader study: A later analysis indicated that the 120 validation repertoires were generated on the platform also employed for the approximately 700 repertoires of the first cohort. The study aimed to test whether signatures of past pathogen exposure could be identified by cataloging public T cell receptors. Along with the approximately 650-subject first cohort, a separate validation cohort of over a hundred different subjects was used. To predict cytomegalovirus infection status, the study combined high-throughput TCR immunosequencing, statistical association of individual TCRs with disease status, and machine learning. Paper-wide results and their limitations: While some public TCRs were present in many individuals, most TCR sequences turned up only very rarely across donors. In vitro tests confirmed that a few of the cytomegalovirus-associated TCR beta chains recognize cytomegalovirus antigens. In both the original and validation cohorts, the classifier was reported to diagnose cytomegalovirus status with high specificity and sensitivity. The authors suggested that the approach could potentially be generalized to other disease states and immunological phenotypes. Of the cluster scores, roughly 95% were above 0 in a later analysis, which found that TCRs clustered in the first cohort also tended to co-occur in the approximately 110 validation repertoires. The study gave a list of some 150 TCR beta chains associated with cytomegalovirus. All 110 or so repertoires were used to score co-occurrence in the validation cohort in a later analysis, because that analysis had no HLA typing for the cohort.

The method was the immunoSEQ multiplex PCR assay. Per the source publication's procedure: A statistical classification framework was built to diagnose cytomegalovirus status from the catalog of TCR beta chain sequences. Held by TCRdb, this immuneACCESS table contains in-frame sequences only and omits some clones. Under half of the omission traces to an unresolved V gene where checked; the cause of the rest is unknown. That table supplies the V and J calls and clone size; D and trimming were determined from the DNA. For this sample there are 150,000 to 200,000 clones; 85% appear just once. The ten most abundant clones make up about 2.1% of the sample. Trimming takes 5 bases off V and 4 bases off J; junction bases not matched to a gene: 10. There are 15 amino acids in the CDR3, from cysteine to phenylalanine inclusive. Only the CDR3 part of the read is kept: 45 bases, read in frame from the first base. CDR1 and CDR2, looked up from the germline V gene (reference sequence), are MNHEY and SMNVEV.

Donors formed part of the validation cohort, which comprised over a hundred subjects and was distinct from the first cohort of several hundred subjects. For this clone: The antigen it recognizes is unknown. There are no base qualities to consult, and no much larger clone falls within one base.

Recombination linked TRBV27 to TRBJ2-7, with 8 central nucleotides matching TRBD1. The sample comprised PBMCs. The receptor's source is a man aged 25-45 years in good health and CMV-seropositive. In nucleotide form, the sequence is TGTGCCAGCAGTCCCCTGGCAGGGGGCCCGTACGAGCAGTACTTC. It translates as CASSPLAGGPYEQYF.